This TCR beta chain is drawn from a study of blood T cell repertoires in COVID-19. Turning to the study itself: There were acute and convalescent COVID-19 samples, and they came from the United States, Italy and Spain. Sample material is recorded as cDNA or gDNA derived from T cells, B-cell-depleted T cells, or PBMCs.

Trimming removed 6 bases from V and 8 bases from J, with 10 bases in between. This CDR3 spans 12 amino acids. Germline CDR1 is SNHLY and CDR2 is FYNNEI. As processed by the authors: The assay estimated nucleated cells by amplifying reference gene primers. Data came from immunoSEQ multiplex PCR; TCRdb stores just in-frame clones and leaves some out. V and J calls and clone size are copied from that table; D and trimming were computed from the DNA. The sample shows some 160,000 clones, roughly 90% of them seen only once. The receptor was derived from a man between 18 and 29 years old with acute or convalescent COVID-19. J is TRBJ1-4 and V is TRBV2; D uncertain. Sequencing was performed on peripheral blood. Written as DNA, the CDR3 is TGTGCCAGCAGCGGCGGAGGCGAAAAACTGTTTTTT. Translating it yields CASSGGGEKLFF.